This TCR beta chain was captured by sequencing in a study of CD8+CD57+ T cells in acquired aplastic anemia. Looking at the study overall: Recorded DNA amounts for sorted CD4+ and CD8+ cells had an average of about 3 ug. Study-wide findings and caveats: Patients and controls turned out to have 25 to 35 CD8+ CDR3 sequences in common. Patient and control CD8+ Simpson's diversity was not significantly different.

CDR3 and TCR beta VDJ profiling relied on genomic DNA as the template. TCRdb reanalysed the reads using MiXCR and keeps one entry per CDR3 protein. The sample yields some 280,000 distinct CDR3 sequences, 55% to 60% seen once. This CDR3 is built from 14 residues. V shed 2 bases and J shed 1 base, with 8 bases lying between them. Germline V gene sequence: CDR1 MDHEN, CDR2 SYDVKM. With regard to this clonotype: Its antigen is still unknown.

The chain joins TRBV28 to TRBJ1-1; no clear D gene. The sample taken for sequencing was sorted CD4+, CD8+, or CD8+CD57+ T cells (not recorded which) from PBMCs. This TCR was sampled from a human donor with severe aplastic anemia or a healthy control (not recorded which). The CDR3 nucleotides read TGTGCCAGCAGTTTAAGACTCGGGAACACTGAAGCTTTCTTT. Its protein product is CASSLRLGNTEAFF. Using reference TRBV28 and TRBJ1-1 for the parts outside the CDR3, the full variable domain is DVKVTQSSRYLVKRTGEKVFLECVQDMDHENMFWYRQDPGLGLRLIYFSYDVKMKEKGDIPEGYSVSREKKERFSLILESASTNQTSMYLCASSLRLGNTEAFFGQGTRLTVV.